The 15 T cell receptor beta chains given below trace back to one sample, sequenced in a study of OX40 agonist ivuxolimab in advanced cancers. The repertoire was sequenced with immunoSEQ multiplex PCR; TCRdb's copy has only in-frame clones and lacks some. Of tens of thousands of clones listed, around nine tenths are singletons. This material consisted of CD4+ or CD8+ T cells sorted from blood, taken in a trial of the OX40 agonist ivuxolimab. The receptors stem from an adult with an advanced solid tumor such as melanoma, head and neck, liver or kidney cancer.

This chain's CDR3 is CASSPQGAGMNTEAFF. CDR3 DNA: TGTGCCAGCAGCCCACAGGGGGCGGGTATGAACACTGAAGCTTTCTTT. The V call is TRBV7-3, the J call TRBJ1-1; TRBD1 aligns across 9 bases. CDR3 length: 16 residues. J gave up 0 bases and V 5 bases, and 7 bases lay outside the gene matches. In germline, CDR1 is SGHTA, CDR2 FQGTGA.

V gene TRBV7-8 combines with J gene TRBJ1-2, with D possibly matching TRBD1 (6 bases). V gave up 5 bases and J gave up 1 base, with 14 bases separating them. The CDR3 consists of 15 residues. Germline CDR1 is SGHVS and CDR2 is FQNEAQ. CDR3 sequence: CASSPPGDGNYGYTF. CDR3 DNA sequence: TGTGCCAGCAGCCCTCCAGGGGACGGTAACTATGGCTACACCTTC.

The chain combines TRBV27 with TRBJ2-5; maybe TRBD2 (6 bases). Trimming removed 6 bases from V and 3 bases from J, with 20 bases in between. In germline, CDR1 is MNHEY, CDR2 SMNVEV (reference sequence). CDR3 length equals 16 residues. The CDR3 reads CASRLGAAGFKETQYF. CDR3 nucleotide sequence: TGTGCCAGCAGGCTCGGGGCGGCGGGATTTAAAGAGACCCAGTACTTC.

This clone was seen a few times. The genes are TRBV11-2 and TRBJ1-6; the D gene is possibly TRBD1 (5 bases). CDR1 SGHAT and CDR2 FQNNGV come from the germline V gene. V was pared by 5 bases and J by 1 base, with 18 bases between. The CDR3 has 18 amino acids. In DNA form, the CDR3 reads TGTGCCAGCAGCCCCCTGAGCAGGACACCGTCCTATAATTCACCCCTCCACTTT. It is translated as CASSPLSRTPSYNSPLHF. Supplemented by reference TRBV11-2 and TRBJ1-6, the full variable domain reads EAGVAQSPRYKIIEKRQSVAFWCNPISGHATLYWYQQILGQGPKLLIQFQNNGVVDDSQLPKDRFSAERLKGVDSTLKIQPAKLEDSAVYLCASSPLSRTPSYNSPLHFGNGTRLTVT.

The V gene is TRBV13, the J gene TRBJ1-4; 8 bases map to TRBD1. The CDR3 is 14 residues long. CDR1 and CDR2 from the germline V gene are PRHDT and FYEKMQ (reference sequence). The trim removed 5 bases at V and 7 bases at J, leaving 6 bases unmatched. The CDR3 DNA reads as TGTGCCAGCAGCATAGACAGGGGAGTTGAAAAACTGTTTTTT. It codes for CASSIDRGVEKLFF.

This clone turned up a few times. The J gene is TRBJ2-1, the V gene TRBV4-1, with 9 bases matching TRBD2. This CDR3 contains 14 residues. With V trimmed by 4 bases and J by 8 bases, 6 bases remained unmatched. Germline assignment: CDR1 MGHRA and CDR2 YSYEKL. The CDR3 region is CASSPRGGGHEQFF. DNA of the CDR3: TGCGCCAGCAGCCCTCGCGGGGGGGGGCATGAGCAGTTCTTC.

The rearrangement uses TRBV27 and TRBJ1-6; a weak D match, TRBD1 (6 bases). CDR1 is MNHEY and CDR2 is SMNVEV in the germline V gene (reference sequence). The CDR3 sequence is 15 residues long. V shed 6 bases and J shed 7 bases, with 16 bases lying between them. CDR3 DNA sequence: TGTGCCAGCAGACGCGCTGGAGGGGGGAATTCACCCCTCCACTTT. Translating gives CASRRAGGGNSPLHF.

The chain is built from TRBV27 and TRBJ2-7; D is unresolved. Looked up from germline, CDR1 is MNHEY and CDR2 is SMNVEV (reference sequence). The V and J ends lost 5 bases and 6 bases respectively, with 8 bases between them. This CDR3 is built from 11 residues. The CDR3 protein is CASSSWGEQYF. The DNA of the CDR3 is TGTGCCAGCAGTAGTTGGGGCGAGCAGTACTTC.

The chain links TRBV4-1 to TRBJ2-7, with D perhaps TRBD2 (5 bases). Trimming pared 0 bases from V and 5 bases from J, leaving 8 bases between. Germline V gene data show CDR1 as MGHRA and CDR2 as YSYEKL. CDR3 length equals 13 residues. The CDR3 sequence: CASSQERDNEQYF. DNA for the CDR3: TGCGCCAGCAGCCAAGAGAGGGATAACGAGCAGTACTTC.

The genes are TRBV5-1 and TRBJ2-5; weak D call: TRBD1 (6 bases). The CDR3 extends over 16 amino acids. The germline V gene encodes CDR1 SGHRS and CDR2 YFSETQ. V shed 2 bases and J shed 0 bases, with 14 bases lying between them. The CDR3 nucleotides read TGCGCCAGCAGCTTCGGTCCCACAGGGCACCAAGAGACCCAGTACTTC. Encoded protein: CASSFGPTGHQETQYF.

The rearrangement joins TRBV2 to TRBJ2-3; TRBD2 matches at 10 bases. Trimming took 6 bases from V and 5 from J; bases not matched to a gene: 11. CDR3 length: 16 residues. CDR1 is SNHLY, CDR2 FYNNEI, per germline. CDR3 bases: TGTGCCAGCAGAGGGGGTCCTAGCGGGAGTTTAGATACGCAGTATTTT. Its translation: CASRGGPSGSLDTQYF.

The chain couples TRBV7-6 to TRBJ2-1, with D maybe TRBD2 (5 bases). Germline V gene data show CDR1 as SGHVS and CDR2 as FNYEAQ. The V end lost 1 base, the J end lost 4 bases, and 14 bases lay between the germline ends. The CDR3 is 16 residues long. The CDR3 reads CASSLEGSAAYNEQFF. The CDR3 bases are TGTGCCAGCAGCTTAGAAGGTAGCGCGGCGTACAATGAGCAGTTCTTC.

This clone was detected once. The DNA of the CDR3 is TGTGCCAGCAGCCCCATCGGGGGCTCAACTAATGAAAAACTGTTTTTT. Translating gives CASSPIGGSTNEKLFF. This rearrangement joins TRBV5-5 to TRBJ1-4, with a weak D call TRBD1 (6 bases). The V gene's germline CDR1 is SGHKS and CDR2 YYEKEE (reference sequence). Trimming cost V 4 bases and J 0 bases, with 13 bases left between them. This CDR3 is 16 amino acids long.

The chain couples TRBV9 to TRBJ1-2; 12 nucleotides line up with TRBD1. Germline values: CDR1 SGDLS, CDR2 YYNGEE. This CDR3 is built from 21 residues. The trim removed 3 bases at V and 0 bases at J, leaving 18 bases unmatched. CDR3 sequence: CASSGWGQGASHHPANYGYTF. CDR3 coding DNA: TGTGCCAGCAGCGGATGGGGACAGGGGGCTTCACACCATCCAGCTAACTATGGCTACACCTTC.

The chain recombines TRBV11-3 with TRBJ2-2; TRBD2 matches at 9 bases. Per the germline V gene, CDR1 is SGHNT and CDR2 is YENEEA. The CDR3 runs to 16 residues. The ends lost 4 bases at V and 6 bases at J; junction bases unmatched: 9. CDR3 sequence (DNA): TGTGCCAGCAGCTCCCGTGGTAGCGGGAGTCCCGGGGAGCTGTTTTTT. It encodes CASSSRGSGSPGELFF.